These 5 T cell receptor beta chains originate from one sample sequenced in a study of T cells in localized non-small cell lung cancer. Data came from immunoSEQ multiplex PCR; TCRdb stores just in-frame clones and leaves some out. The sample contains more than 15,000 clones, around 89% of which appear only once. This specimen consisted of peripheral blood, obtained before any cancer treatment. The receptors shown here come from a male donor at least 60 years old with stage II squamous cell lung carcinoma.

Only a few counts were recorded for this clone. The chain has TRBV7-8 and TRBJ2-3, with D uncertain. V lost 6 bases and J 0 bases, leaving 13 bases between the germline ends. Germline lookup yields CDR1 SGHVS and CDR2 FQNEAQ. The CDR3 contains 15 residues. The CDR3 sequence: CASSQPMRSTDTQYF. The CDR3 DNA reads TGTGCCAGCAGTCAACCGATGAGGAGCACAGATACGCAGTATTTT.

The V call is TRBV5-1, the J call TRBJ2-3; possible D gene TRBD1, 5 bases. The CDR3 has 15 residues. Germline assignment: CDR1 SGHRS and CDR2 YFSETQ. V was cut by 4 bases and J by 2 bases, with 14 bases left in between. The CDR3 spells CASSLPRGSTDTQYF. CDR3 coding DNA: TGCGCCAGCAGCCTGCCTAGGGGTTCCACAGATACGCAGTATTTT.

The rearrangement links TRBV29-1 to TRBJ1-2, with unresolved D. V was trimmed by 4 bases and J by 3 bases, leaving 9 bases between them. CDR1 and CDR2 (germline): SQVTM, ANQGSEA. The CDR3 is 12 residues long. The CDR3 nucleotides read TGCAGCGTTGGTGGGGAGTACTATGGCTACACCTTC. Amino acid sequence: CSVGGEYYGYTF. Together with reference TRBV29-1 and TRBJ1-2, the CDR3 gives the full variable domain: SAVISQKPSRDICQRGTSLTIQCQVDSQVTMMFWYRQQPGQSLTLIATANQGSEATYESGFVIDKFPISRPNLTFSTLTVSNMSPEDSSIYLCSVGGEYYGYTFGSGTRLTVV.

The chain links TRBV28 to TRBJ1-5; 12 bases agree with TRBD1. After removal of 5 bases from V and 7 bases from J, the junction contained 12 bases not matched to a gene. This CDR3 has 17 amino acids. Germline values: CDR1 MDHEN, CDR2 SYDVKM. Here the CDR3 reads CASSPGRDRGRGQPQHF. The CDR3 region has the DNA TGTGCCAGCAGTCCCGGGCGGGACAGGGGGCGCGGACAGCCCCAGCATTTT. The variable domain in full, with the rest retrieved from reference TRBV28 and TRBJ1-5, is DVKVTQSSRYLVKRTGEKVFLECVQDMDHENMFWYRQDPGLGLRLIYFSYDVKMKEKGDIPEGYSVSREKKERFSLILESASTNQTSMYLCASSPGRDRGRGQPQHFGDGTRLSIL.

The rearrangement links TRBV28 to TRBJ2-3; D perhaps matches TRBD1 (6 bases). There are 19 residues in the CDR3. Trimming stripped 3 bases from V and 0 bases from J, with 22 bases between. The germline gives CDR1 MDHEN, CDR2 SYDVKM. The CDR3 sequence is CASSFIRTGTIFSTDTQYF. The CDR3, as DNA: TGTGCCAGCAGTTTTATCCGGACCGGGACAATCTTTAGCACAGATACGCAGTATTTT.